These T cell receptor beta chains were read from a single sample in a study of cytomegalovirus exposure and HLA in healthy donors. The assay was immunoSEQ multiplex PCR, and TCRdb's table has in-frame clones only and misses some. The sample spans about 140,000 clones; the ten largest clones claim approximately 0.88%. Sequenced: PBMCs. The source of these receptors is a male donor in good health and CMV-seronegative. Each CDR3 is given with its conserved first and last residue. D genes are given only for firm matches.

cdr3_nt: TGTGCCTGGAGTCGGACTAGCATCTACGAGCAGTACTTC
cdr3_aa: CAWSRTSIYEQYF
j_call: TRBJ2-7
v_call: TRBV30
d_call: TRBD2

cdr3_nt: TGTGCCAGTCACTCGGGACAGGCGGGCAATCAGCCCCAGCATTTT
cdr3_aa: CASHSGQAGNQPQHF
j_call: TRBJ1-5
v_call: TRBV18
d_call: TRBD1

cdr3_nt: TGTGCCAGTACCTCTCAGATAGCGGGCAATCAGCCCCAGCATTTT
cdr3_aa: CASTSQIAGNQPQHF
j_call: TRBJ1-5
v_call: TRBV19
d_call: -

cdr3_nt: TGTGCCAGCAGTGGTGGGACAGCTTCTGAAGCTTTCTTT
cdr3_aa: CASSGGTASEAFF
j_call: TRBJ1-1
v_call: TRBV27
d_call: TRBD1

cdr3_nt: TGTGCCAGCACCCAGGACAGGGCCGGAAACACCATATATTTT
cdr3_aa: CASTQDRAGNTIYF
j_call: TRBJ1-3
v_call: TRBV6-5
d_call: TRBD1

cdr3_nt: TGTGCCAGCAGAACTCAGGATACCGGATCGCCCCTCCACTTT
cdr3_aa: CASRTQDTGSPLHF
j_call: TRBJ1-6
v_call: TRBV6-5
d_call: -

cdr3_nt: TGTGCCTGGAGTGGGGCGGGACAGGGGATTCAGCCCCAGCATTTT
cdr3_aa: CAWSGAGQGIQPQHF
j_call: TRBJ1-5
v_call: TRBV30
d_call: TRBD1

cdr3_nt: TGTGCCAGCAGTGTTATTTCCTATGGCTACACCTTC
cdr3_aa: CASSVISYGYTF
j_call: TRBJ1-2
v_call: TRBV7-2
d_call: -

cdr3_nt: TGTGCCAGTAGTATGGCCGGGAGGCGATTCTACGAGCAGTACTTC
cdr3_aa: CASSMAGRRFYEQYF
j_call: TRBJ2-7
v_call: TRBV19
d_call: TRBD2

cdr3_nt: TGTGCCAGCACCTTTCACGGGGAGAGCACAGATACGCAGTATTTT
cdr3_aa: CASTFHGESTDTQYF
j_call: TRBJ2-3
v_call: TRBV9
d_call: -

cdr3_nt: TGTGCCAGTAGTTTCGACGGACTAGCGGTGAGCACAGATACGCAGTATTTT
cdr3_aa: CASSFDGLAVSTDTQYF
j_call: TRBJ2-3
v_call: TRBV19
d_call: TRBD2

cdr3_nt: TGTGCCAGCAGTTACTCTAGCGGGGGTAACAATGAGCAGTTCTTC
cdr3_aa: CASSYSSGGNNEQFF
j_call: TRBJ2-1
v_call: TRBV6-5
d_call: TRBD2

cdr3_nt: TGTGCCAGCTACGAGACTGCCAACGTGGGTGAGCAGTTCTTC
cdr3_aa: CASYETANVGEQFF
j_call: TRBJ2-1
v_call: TRBV28
d_call: -

cdr3_nt: TGTGCCAGCTCACTGGACAGTTCCTACGAGCAGTACTTC
cdr3_aa: CASSLDSSYEQYF
j_call: TRBJ2-7
v_call: TRBV18
d_call: -

cdr3_nt: TGTGCCTGGGGACCCCGGGAAACTGAAGCTTTCTTT
cdr3_aa: CAWGPRETEAFF
j_call: TRBJ1-1
v_call: TRBV30
d_call: -

cdr3_nt: TGTGCCAGTAGCCCCCCTACCCTTCTTTACGATGGCTACACCTTC
cdr3_aa: CASSPPTLLYDGYTF
j_call: TRBJ1-2
v_call: TRBV19
d_call: -

cdr3_nt: TGCGCCAGCAGCCGTGGGCTAGGGAGTGAGCAGTTCTTC
cdr3_aa: CASSRGLGSEQFF
j_call: TRBJ2-1
v_call: TRBV4-3
d_call: -

cdr3_nt: TGTGCCAGCAGCTTAGGAGGGACTAGCGCGAACACCGGGGAGCTGTTTTTT
cdr3_aa: CASSLGGTSANTGELFF
j_call: TRBJ2-2
v_call: TRBV7-9
d_call: TRBD2

cdr3_nt: TGTGCCAGCAGGGGGGACAGACAAGGGAACACTGAAGCTTTCTTT
cdr3_aa: CASRGDRQGNTEAFF
j_call: TRBJ1-1
v_call: TRBV28
d_call: TRBD1

cdr3_nt: TGTGCCTGGAGTGTAATGGACAGAGAATTTACGAAGTTTTTT
cdr3_aa: CAWSVMDREFTKFF
j_call: TRBJ1-4
v_call: TRBV30
d_call: -

cdr3_nt: TGTGCCTGGAGTAGGACAGGGGATAACGGCTACACCTTC
cdr3_aa: CAWSRTGDNGYTF
j_call: TRBJ1-2
v_call: TRBV30
d_call: TRBD1

cdr3_nt: TGTGCCAGCAGCGTAGAGGACGGAGCGGGAGTACAGTACGAGCAGTACTTC
cdr3_aa: CASSVEDGAGVQYEQYF
j_call: TRBJ2-7
v_call: TRBV9
d_call: TRBD2

cdr3_nt: TGTGCCAGCCGAGGGTTTGTGAATCAGCCCCAGCATTTT
cdr3_aa: CASRGFVNQPQHF
j_call: TRBJ1-5
v_call: TRBV7-2
d_call: -

cdr3_nt: TGTGCCAGTAGTATAGTCTTGCGGGGGCTAGCGGGCGATGAGCAGTTCTTC
cdr3_aa: CASSIVLRGLAGDEQFF
j_call: TRBJ2-1
v_call: TRBV19
d_call: TRBD2

cdr3_nt: TGTGCCAGCAGTTCCAGAGGGGGGGACACTGAAGCTTTCTTT
cdr3_aa: CASSSRGGDTEAFF
j_call: TRBJ1-1
v_call: TRBV6-6
d_call: -

cdr3_nt: TGTGCCAGCAGCCCCGGGAGGCAATTGACCGGGGAGCTGTTTTTT
cdr3_aa: CASSPGRQLTGELFF
j_call: TRBJ2-2
v_call: TRBV9
d_call: TRBD2

cdr3_nt: TGTGCCAGCAGCTTGGATGGGGCAATTCTGGGAGCTTTCTTT
cdr3_aa: CASSLDGAILGAFF
j_call: TRBJ1-1
v_call: TRBV5-5
d_call: -

cdr3_nt: TGTGCCGGGAGCTTATCCGGGACAGAGCAAGAGACCCAGTACTTC
cdr3_aa: CAGSLSGTEQETQYF
j_call: TRBJ2-5
v_call: TRBV30
d_call: TRBD1

cdr3_nt: TGTGCCAGCTCTCGGACAGCAGACTACGAGCAGTACTTC
cdr3_aa: CASSRTADYEQYF
j_call: TRBJ2-7
v_call: TRBV27
d_call: -

cdr3_nt: TGTGCCAGTAGCCATGGGACTAGCGGGTTGCAGTACGAGCAGTACTTC
cdr3_aa: CASSHGTSGLQYEQYF
j_call: TRBJ2-7
v_call: TRBV19
d_call: TRBD2

cdr3_nt: TGTGCCAGCAGCTTCACAGGGTACGAGCAGTACTTC
cdr3_aa: CASSFTGYEQYF
j_call: TRBJ2-7
v_call: TRBV7-9
d_call: -